This T cell receptor beta chain was sequenced during a study of shared clonotypes between healthy human individuals. Germline values: CDR1 SGHRS, CDR2 YFSETQ. With 7 bases clipped from V and 5 bases from J, the junction kept 7 bases outside the gene matches. The CDR3 totals 13 residues. Profiling relied on immunoSEQ multiplex PCR, and the TCRdb table lists in-frame clones only, not all of them. There are about 2.4 million clones in the sample; 93% occur only once, and more than 0.35% lies in the top ten. The sequence derives from a young man in good health. Some clones in this sample may be carry-over from other donors' samples. This sequence joins TRBV5-1 and TRBJ1-1; 8 bases line up with TRBD1. What was sequenced was naive CD4+ T cells from PBMCs. The subset: CD45RA+ positively selected. CDR3 region: CASRLTGETEAFF. The CDR3 DNA reads as TGCGCCAGCCGGCTGACAGGGGAAACTGAAGCTTTCTTT.